This T cell receptor beta chain was obtained from a study of blood T cell repertoires in COVID-19. Clones were read by immunoSEQ multiplex PCR, and TCRdb kept only the in-frame ones, dropping some. In the table there are around 270,000 clones, under 85% of which are singletons. Comments on this clone: At the DNA level, this CDR3 is encoded by other sequences in the same sample as well.

V was shortened by 2 bases and J by 0 bases, with 9 bases between the two germline ends. The CDR3 covers 15 residues. Per the germline V gene, CDR1 is SGHRS and CDR2 is YFSETQ. The chain employs TRBV5-1 and TRBJ1-3, with D possibly matching TRBD1 (5 bases). The sequence was collected from a human donor with COVID-19, enrolled during active disease. The donor label of this sample is uncertain. Sequenced sample: peripheral blood. The CDR3 coding sequence is TGCGCCAGCAGCTTAGACGGGGGCTCTGGAAACACCATATATTTT. This gives the protein CASSLDGGSGNTIYF. Looking up the rest from reference TRBV5-1 and TRBJ1-3 gives the full variable domain: KAGVTQTPRYLIKTRGQQVTLSCSPISGHRSVSWYQQTPGQGLQFLFEYFSETQRNKGNFPGRFSGRQFSNSRSEMNVSTLELGDSALYLCASSLDGGSGNTIYFGEGSWLTVV.